The clone carrying this TCR beta chain was seen once. The germline V gene has CDR1 GTSNPN and CDR2 SVGIG (reference sequence). With 2 bases removed from V and 9 bases from J, the gap between germline ends came to 8 bases. This CDR3 spans 11 amino acids. The data are from a study of blood T cell repertoires in COVID-19. Here immunoSEQ multiplex PCR was the method, and the copy in TCRdb shows in-frame clones only, minus some. The sample has more than 90,000 clones; 85% are singletons. Sample: peripheral blood. This TCR was recovered from a woman aged 70-85 years with active or convalescent COVID-19. The V gene is TRBV30, the J gene TRBJ2-1, with D unresolved. CDR3 sequence (DNA): TGTGCCTGGAGTTTAGAGCCTGAGCAGTTCTTC. Residues: CAWSLEPEQFF.